The 26 T cell receptor beta chains presented below share a single source sample, sequenced in a study of T cell changes during pregnancy in multiple sclerosis. Libraries were prepared by immunoSEQ multiplex PCR; TCRdb keeps only in-frame clonotypes and omits some of them. Found here are about 50,000 clones, approximately 92% of them singletons; the top ten hold approximately 0.68%. This specimen consisted of CD4+ T cells from peripheral blood mononuclear cells, obtained in the third trimester of pregnancy. These receptors were obtained from a female donor with multiple sclerosis, enrolled in a pregnancy study.

The DNA for the CDR3 is TGTGCCAGCTCACCGCTCGACAGGGACCTTACTGAAAAACTGTTTTTT. Amino acids: CASSPLDRDLTEKLFF. The J gene is TRBJ1-4, the V gene TRBV18, with 7 bases matching TRBD1. Trimming at V came to 3 bases and at J to 7 bases, leaving 11 bases not matched to a gene. CDR1 and CDR2 from the germline V gene are KGHSH and LQKENI. The CDR3 runs 16 residues.

The CDR3 nucleotides are TGTGCCAGCAGGGACGGGACAGGGGGAACTCTCAGCTCTGGAAACACCATATATTTT. This codes for CASRDGTGGTLSSGNTIYF. The chain links TRBV28 to TRBJ1-3; 11 bases agree with TRBD1. The CDR3 length is 19 residues. The germline V gene encodes CDR1 MDHEN and CDR2 SYDVKM. With 6 bases clipped from V and 0 bases from J, the junction kept 13 bases outside the gene matches.

The CDR3 loop is CASSGSGGSTDTQYF. The CDR3 bases are TGTGCCAGCAGCGGATCGGGGGGAAGCACAGATACGCAGTATTTT. The chain couples TRBV7-6 to TRBJ2-3; TRBD2 matches 7 bases. Unmatched junction bases numbered 5, after V lost 5 bases and J lost 0 bases. In germline, CDR1 is SGHVS, CDR2 FNYEAQ. There are 15 residues in the CDR3.

J is TRBJ2-7 and V is TRBV19; 8 bases fit TRBD1. Germline V gene lookup returns CDR1 LNHDA and CDR2 SQIVND (reference sequence). Trimming cost V 4 bases and J 2 bases; bases outside gene matches: 4. The CDR3 contains 14 residues. In DNA, the CDR3 is TGTGCCAGTAGTAACGAGACAGGGGCCTACGAGCAGTACTTC. It specifies CASSNETGAYEQYF.

This clone was seen only once. V usage is TRBV30 and J usage is TRBJ1-1; D gene unclear. The V end was cut by 1 base, the J end by 6 bases, with 12 bases between. Germline V gene lookup returns CDR1 GTSNPN and CDR2 SVGIG (reference sequence). The CDR3 extends over 13 amino acids. Here the CDR3 reads CAWSAWPGPEAFF. The DNA for the CDR3 is TGTGCCTGGAGTGCGTGGCCTGGCCCTGAAGCTTTCTTT.

The V and J genes are TRBV2 and TRBJ1-1; the D gene is possibly TRBD1 (6 bases). Germline loops: CDR1 SNHLY, CDR2 FYNNEI. CDR3 length: 14 residues. V was trimmed by 7 bases and J by 3 bases, leaving 15 bases between them. CDR3 DNA sequence: TGTGCCAGCATGAGAGGGCAGGGGTACACTGAAGCTTTCTTT. Its translation: CASMRGQGYTEAFF.

The gene calls are TRBV7-9 and TRBJ1-6; no clear D gene. The germline V and J ends were trimmed by 5 bases and 6 bases, with 8 bases remaining between them. The CDR3 length is 13 residues. From germline, CDR1 is SEHNR and CDR2 FQNEAQ (reference sequence). The CDR3: CASSTDTNSPLHF. Written as DNA, the CDR3 is TGTGCCAGCAGCACCGACACTAATTCACCCCTCCACTTT. Full variable domain (remainder filled in from reference TRBV7-9 and TRBJ1-6): DTGVSQNPRHKITKRGQNVTFRCDPISEHNRLYWYRQTLGQGPEFLTYFQNEAQLEKSRLLSDRFSAERPKGSFSTLEIQRTEQGDSAMYLCASSTDTNSPLHFGNGTRLTVT.

V is TRBV14 and J is TRBJ2-3; 10 bases map to TRBD2. CDR1 is SGHDN and CDR2 is FVKESK in the germline V gene. The CDR3 consists of 13 residues. Germline trimming cut 7 bases from V and 5 bases from J; bases unmatched to any gene: 3. Here the CDR3 DNA reads TGTGCCAGCAAGCCTAGCGGGGGAGATACGCAGTATTTT. This translates into CASKPSGGDTQYF.

This clone was counted a single time. The V gene is TRBV18, the J gene TRBJ1-2; D might be TRBD1 (5 bases). The ends were cut back, 8 bases at V and 1 base at J, with 11 bases in the middle. Per the germline V gene, CDR1 is KGHSH and CDR2 is LQKENI. This CDR3 region has 13 residues. The chain's CDR3 is CASLSDSNYGYTF. CDR3 in DNA: TGTGCCAGCCTTTCCGACAGTAACTATGGCTACACCTTC.

This clone appeared a single time. The chain recombines TRBV4-3 with TRBJ2-7, with D possibly TRBD1 on 6 matching bases. CDR3 length: 16 residues. V lost 1 base and J 0 bases, leaving 13 bases between the germline ends. Germline V CDR1 and CDR2: LGHNA, YSLEER. The CDR3 bases are TGCGCCAGCAGCCAAGTCAGCCCCAGGGGCTCCTACGAGCAGTACTTC. Its protein product is CASSQVSPRGSYEQYF.

The chain joins TRBV11-1 to TRBJ2-7; tentatively, D is TRBD2 (6 bases). The CDR3 is made up of 15 amino acids. The germline CDR1 and CDR2 sequences are SGHAT and FQDESV (reference sequence). The V gene lost 1 base and the J gene lost 0 bases, with 10 bases spanning the gap. This CDR3 reads CASSLGRALSYEQYF. DNA of the CDR3: TGTGCCAGCAGCTTAGGGAGGGCCCTCTCCTACGAGCAGTACTTC.

The chain has TRBV18 and TRBJ1-3, with D unresolved. Germline loops: CDR1 KGHSH, CDR2 LQKENI. Trimming stripped 8 bases from V and 4 bases from J, with 15 bases between. CDR3 length equals 14 residues. CDR3 region: CASLEIPRGNTIYF. In DNA, the CDR3 is TGTGCCAGCCTGGAGATCCCGCGCGGAAACACCATATATTTT. The whole variable domain, filled in from reference TRBV18 and TRBJ1-3, reads NAGVMQNPRHLVRRRGQEARLRCSPMKGHSHVYWYRQLPEEGLKFMVYLQKENIIDESGMPKERFSAEFPKEGPSILRIQQVVRGDSAAYFCASLEIPRGNTIYFGEGSWLTVV.

In its sample, this clone was seen once. The chain carries TRBV5-4 and TRBJ1-1, with TRBD1 as a possible D gene (6 bases). The CDR3 runs to 14 residues. The V gene's germline CDR1 is SGHNT and CDR2 YYREEE (reference sequence). The V and J ends lost 5 bases and 4 bases respectively, with 15 bases between them. The CDR3 protein is CASSFGGAFTEAFF. The CDR3 nucleotides are TGTGCCAGCAGTTTCGGGGGGGCGTTCACTGAAGCTTTCTTT.

V is TRBV10-3 and J is TRBJ2-7; 8 bases match TRBD1. With 0 bases clipped from V and 2 bases from J, the junction kept 6 bases outside the gene matches. The CDR3 totals 16 residues. The germline gives CDR1 ENHRY, CDR2 SYGVKD. In DNA, the CDR3 is TGTGCCATCAGTGAGTCTGGGTACAGGGGGACCTACGAGCAGTACTTC. This gives the protein CAISESGYRGTYEQYF.

This clone has more than one count but fewer than ten. The chain employs TRBV2 and TRBJ1-6; a weak D match, TRBD1 (5 bases). Germline CDR1 SNHLY, CDR2 FYNNEI. This CDR3 region has 14 residues. Trimming shortened V by 6 bases and J by 9 bases, and 15 bases separated the two germline ends. CDR3 residues: CASRRGRVGSPLHF. The CDR3 DNA reads TGTGCCAGCAGGCGGGGGAGGGTAGGTTCACCCCTCCACTTT.

The chain has TRBV5-4 and TRBJ2-3, with a possible D match to TRBD2 (6 bases). There are 15 residues in the CDR3. Germline V CDR1 and CDR2: SGHNT, YYREEE (reference sequence). Trimming shortened V by 9 bases and J by 0 bases, and 17 bases separated the two germline ends. CDR3 DNA: TGTGCCACCCGACGGGGCGGGGCTAGCACAGATACGCAGTATTTT. Protein product: CATRRGGASTDTQYF. The full variable domain, completed using reference TRBV5-4 and TRBJ2-3, is ETGVTQSPTHLIKTRGQQVTLRCSSQSGHNTVSWYQQALGQGPQFIFQYYREEENGRGNFPPRFSGLQFPNYSSELNVNALELDDSALYLCATRRGGASTDTQYFGPGTRLTVL.

The gene calls are TRBV9 and TRBJ2-1; 10 nucleotides line up with TRBD2. CDR3 length: 15 residues. V dropped 3 bases and J dropped 8; count of bases not matched to a gene: 8. Germline values: CDR1 SGDLS, CDR2 YYNGEE. As DNA, the CDR3 is TGTGCCAGCAGCGGATTAGCGGGGGGCGGAGATGAGCAGTTCTTC. Amino acid sequence: CASSGLAGGGDEQFF. Combining the CDR3 with reference TRBV9 and TRBJ2-1 gives the whole variable domain DSGVTQTPKHLITATGQRVTLRCSPRSGDLSVYWYQQSLDQGLQFLIQYYNGEERAKGNILERFSAQQFPDLHSELNLSSLELGDSALYFCASSGLAGGGDEQFFGPGTRLTVL.

This clone has just one count. The chain has TRBV29-1 and TRBJ2-6; no clear D gene. This CDR3 has 12 amino acids. The germline V and J ends were trimmed by 6 bases and 4 bases, with 7 bases remaining between them. Germline CDR1 is SQVTM and CDR2 is ANQGSEA. The CDR3 sequence is CSVHGGANVLTF. CDR3 in DNA: TGCAGCGTCCATGGCGGGGCCAACGTCCTGACTTTC. Supplemented by reference TRBV29-1 and TRBJ2-6, the full variable domain reads SAVISQKPSRDICQRGTSLTIQCQVDSQVTMMFWYRQQPGQSLTLIATANQGSEATYESGFVIDKFPISRPNLTFSTLTVSNMSPEDSSIYLCSVHGGANVLTFGAGSRLTVL.

This clone has a handful of counts. The CDR3 DNA is TGTGCCAGCAGCGGACAAACAGGGCATTCCTACGAGCAGTACTTC. Translated, it gives CASSGQTGHSYEQYF. V usage is TRBV9 and J usage is TRBJ2-7; tentatively, D is TRBD1 (6 bases). The CDR3 length is 15 residues. Trimming removed 3 bases from V and 1 base from J, with 14 bases in between. Per the germline V gene, CDR1 is SGDLS and CDR2 is YYNGEE.

The rearrangement joins TRBV11-2 to TRBJ1-2, with 8 bases that match TRBD1. Germline CDR1 and CDR2: SGHAT and FQNNGV. CDR3 size: 14 residues. The V and J ends lost 5 bases and 6 bases, in that order; junction bases with no gene match: 8. This CDR3 is CASSRGTGQHGYTF. In nucleotides, the CDR3 is TGTGCCAGCAGCCGCGGGACAGGTCAGCATGGCTACACCTTC.

As DNA, the CDR3 is TGTGCCAGCTCTCCGGGACAGGGGGTAACCCAGTACTTC. Amino acids: CASSPGQGVTQYF. The chain joins TRBV18 to TRBJ2-5; TRBD1 matches 11 bases. The V gene's germline CDR1 is KGHSH and CDR2 LQKENI. The CDR3 spans 13 residues. Germline trimming cut 6 bases from V and 8 bases from J; bases unmatched to any gene: 5. Supplemented by reference TRBV18 and TRBJ2-5, the full variable domain reads NAGVMQNPRHLVRRRGQEARLRCSPMKGHSHVYWYRQLPEEGLKFMVYLQKENIIDESGMPKERFSAEFPKEGPSILRIQQVVRGDSAAYFCASSPGQGVTQYFGPGTRLLVL.

The rearrangement joins TRBV6-5 to TRBJ1-1; D is unclear. In germline, CDR1 is MNHEY, CDR2 SVGAGI. The CDR3 loop spans 13 amino acids. V lost 0 bases, J lost 5 bases, and 7 bases lay in between. In DNA form, the CDR3 reads TGTGCCAGCAGTTACTCGGCGAGGACTGAAGCTTTCTTT. It is translated as CASSYSARTEAFF.

This clone appeared once. This chain's CDR3 is CASTTTLEGRNTIYF. CDR3 DNA sequence: TGTGCCAGCACCACGACTCTTGAGGGAAGAAACACCATATATTTT. The V gene is TRBV14, the J gene TRBJ1-3, with no clear D. Germline V CDR1 and CDR2: SGHDN, FVKESK. V was clipped by 7 bases and J by 5 bases, with 18 bases between them. This CDR3 spans 15 amino acids.

J is TRBJ2-7 and V is TRBV9, with 7 bases fitting TRBD1. This CDR3 has 14 amino acids. V lost 0 bases to trimming and J lost 3 bases; unmatched junction nucleotides: 3. Germline V gene data show CDR1 as SGDLS and CDR2 as YYNGEE. DNA of the CDR3: TGTGCCAGCAGCGTAGGGGGACAGAGCTACGAGCAGTACTTC. Translating it yields CASSVGGQSYEQYF.

Notes on this clone: One end of the junction varies from germline; a read error may be responsible. V usage is TRBV7-2 and J usage is TRBJ2-7; possible D gene TRBD2, 7 bases. Germline CDR1 is SGHTA and CDR2 is FQGNSA. CDR3 size: 13 residues. In DNA, the CDR3 is TGTGCCAGCAGCTTAGGGGGGCCGGGGGGCCACCGATTC. The encoded protein is CASSLGGPGGHRF.

The chain joins TRBV12-5 to TRBJ2-2; 10 bases agree with TRBD1. Germline CDR1 and CDR2: LGHNT and FRNRAP. The CDR3 loop spans 17 amino acids. The V and J ends lost 9 bases and 4 bases, in that order; junction bases with no gene match: 14. This CDR3 is CASHPPTGGEGTGELFF. CDR3 nucleotide sequence: TGTGCTAGCCACCCCCCGACAGGGGGCGAGGGCACCGGGGAGCTGTTTTTT.